This T cell receptor (beta chain) was obtained from a study of control samples from healthy donors and cancer patients. With respect to this clone: Other DNA sequences within the sample encode an identical CDR3.

Assay used: immunoSEQ multiplex PCR; TCRdb lists only in-frame clones, some missing. The table has roughly 100,000 clones, about 83% seen once; the top ten hold over 10%. The V gene end was trimmed by 6 bases and the J gene end by 4 bases; junction bases not matched to a gene: 2. CDR1 is LGHNT and CDR2 is FRNRAP in the germline V gene. The CDR3 runs 13 residues. This chain uses TRBV12-5 with TRBJ1-3; 8 bases fit TRBD1. This sequence originates from a woman aged 45-59 years in good health. What was sequenced was blood. The CDR3: CASGQGGGNTIYF. The CDR3 DNA sequence: TGTGCTAGTGGACAGGGGGGCGGAAACACCATATATTTT.